These 28 T cell receptor beta chains were sequenced from one sample in a study of blood T cell repertoires in COVID-19. Sequencing was performed with immunoSEQ multiplex PCR; in TCRdb, only in-frame clones are kept and a portion is missing. The profile shows some 180,000 clones, roughly 79% of them singletons. Material: peripheral blood. These TCRs come from a woman aged 40 to 50 with COVID-19, enrolled during active disease.

V gene TRBV6-4 combines with J gene TRBJ1-1, with 8 bases matching TRBD1. Germline values: CDR1 MRHNA, CDR2 SNTAGT. The CDR3 sequence is 16 residues long. Trimming took 0 bases from V and 3 from J; bases not matched to a gene: 6. This CDR3 reads CASSDSRTGKYTEAFF. CDR3 DNA: TGTGCCAGCAGTGACTCCAGGACAGGGAAGTACACTGAAGCTTTCTTT.

This clone is a singleton in its sample. The chain employs TRBV19 and TRBJ1-2; D gene uncertain. Germline CDR1 reads LNHDA; CDR2 reads SQIVND (reference sequence). The length of the CDR3 is 12 residues. Trimming took 3 bases from V and 8 from J, leaving 10 bases between them. The CDR3 reads CASSISTGGYTF. CDR3 bases: TGTGCCAGTAGTATTTCGACGGGAGGCTACACCTTC. Drawing the rest from reference TRBV19 and TRBJ1-2, the complete variable domain is DGGITQSPKYLFRKEGQNVTLSCEQNLNHDAMYWYRQDPGQGLRLIYYSQIVNDFQKGDIAEGYSVSREKKESFPLTVTSAQKNPTAFYLCASSISTGGYTFGSGTRLTVV.

This chain joins TRBV5-1 and TRBJ2-7; D perhaps matches TRBD2 (6 bases). The ends were cut back, 0 bases at V and 3 bases at J, with 16 bases in the middle. Germline V gives CDR1 SGHRS, CDR2 YFSETQ. The CDR3 extends over 16 amino acids. The CDR3 reads CASSLARGLLGYEQYF. Written as DNA, the CDR3 is TGCGCCAGCAGCTTGGCCCGGGGACTTCTGGGCTACGAGCAGTACTTC.

The chain recombines TRBV6-5 with TRBJ1-1, with a weak D call TRBD1 (5 bases). Germline-derived CDR1 and CDR2 are MNHEY and SVGAGI. V was shortened by 1 base and J by 7 bases, with 10 bases between the two germline ends. The CDR3 is 13 residues long. Here the CDR3 DNA reads TGTGCCAGCAGTTACTGGGGCTGGGATGAAGCTTTCTTT. Encoded protein: CASSYWGWDEAFF.

The chain couples TRBV7-3 to TRBJ2-3; D not certain. CDR1 and CDR2 from the germline V gene are SGHTA and FQGTGA. V shed 5 bases and J shed 5 bases, with 11 bases lying between them. The CDR3 spans 13 residues. CDR3 region: CASSPRSGDTQYF. CDR3 sequence (DNA): TGTGCCAGCAGCCCAAGGTCAGGAGATACGCAGTATTTT.

V gene TRBV7-6 combines with J gene TRBJ1-5; D possibly corresponds to TRBD1 (6 bases). The germline V and J ends were trimmed by 1 base and 6 bases, with 13 bases remaining between them. CDR1 and CDR2 (germline): SGHVS, FNYEAQ. CDR3 size: 15 residues. This CDR3 is CASSLGGGASQPQHF. The DNA of the CDR3 is TGTGCCAGCAGCTTAGGTGGGGGGGCCAGTCAGCCCCAGCATTTT.

This chain links TRBV10-3 with TRBJ2-5; TRBD2 agrees at 7 bases. This CDR3 spans 13 amino acids. V was clipped by 4 bases and J by 2 bases; unmatched bases: 1. Looked up from germline, CDR1 is ENHRY and CDR2 is SYGVKD. The DNA of the CDR3 is TGTGCCATCAGTGGGGGGGGGCAAGAGACCCAGTACTTC. This gives the protein CAISGGGQETQYF.

The J gene is TRBJ1-3, the V gene TRBV4-1; the D is unclear. Germline CDR1 and CDR2: MGHRA and YSYEKL. Trimming removed 0 bases from V and 8 bases from J, with 5 bases in between. The CDR3 loop spans 12 amino acids. The DNA for the CDR3 is TGCGCCAGCAGCCAAGATCGGGACACCATATATTTT. It codes for CASSQDRDTIYF.

This chain joins TRBV7-9 and TRBJ1-4; no clear D gene. This CDR3 is 17 amino acids long. V gave up 5 bases and J gave up 3 bases, with 19 bases separating them. Germline CDR1 is SEHNR and CDR2 is FQNEAQ (reference sequence). CDR3 loop: CASSPLAGNGANEKLFF. Here the CDR3 DNA reads TGTGCCAGCAGCCCCCTTGCGGGGAATGGAGCTAATGAAAAACTGTTTTTT.

V and J are TRBV28 and TRBJ2-1, with 9 bases identical to TRBD2. The CDR3 has 21 amino acids. Germline lookup yields CDR1 MDHEN and CDR2 SYDVKM. The trim removed 4 bases at V and 0 bases at J, leaving 19 bases unmatched. The CDR3 loop reads CASSYPYASGNWEDSYNEQFF. The CDR3 DNA reads as TGTGCCAGCAGTTACCCCTATGCTAGCGGGAACTGGGAAGACTCCTACAATGAGCAGTTCTTC. Complete variable domain (other parts from reference TRBV28 and TRBJ2-1): DVKVTQSSRYLVKRTGEKVFLECVQDMDHENMFWYRQDPGLGLRLIYFSYDVKMKEKGDIPEGYSVSREKKERFSLILESASTNQTSMYLCASSYPYASGNWEDSYNEQFFGPGTRLTVL.

The rearrangement uses TRBV5-5 and TRBJ1-1; 7 positions agree with TRBD1. The CDR3 is 14 amino acids. Germline values: CDR1 SGHKS, CDR2 YYEKEE (reference sequence). The trim removed 1 base at V and 5 bases at J, leaving 5 bases unmatched. The CDR3 here is CASSLQGVGTEAFF. In nucleotides, the CDR3 is TGTGCCAGCAGCTTGCAGGGGGTTGGTACTGAAGCTTTCTTT.

The chain employs TRBV14 and TRBJ1-6, with 7 bases lining up with TRBD1. The CDR3 runs to 15 residues. In germline, CDR1 is SGHDN, CDR2 FVKESK. The ends lost 4 bases at V and 9 bases at J; junction bases unmatched: 9. Written as DNA, the CDR3 is TGTGCCAGCAGCCCGTTGACAGGGTTGGGTTCACCCCTCCACTTT. Protein: CASSPLTGLGSPLHF.

This clone occurred a few times. The V gene is TRBV6-1, the J gene TRBJ2-7, with D possibly matching TRBD2 (5 bases). V lost 0 bases to trimming and J lost 0 bases, with 9 bases between them. The CDR3 totals 15 residues. Germline V gives CDR1 MNHNS, CDR2 SASEGT. CDR3 in DNA: TGTGCCAGCAGTGAAGCGCGTGGGAGCTCCTACGAGCAGTACTTC. Translated: CASSEARGSSYEQYF.

The gene calls are TRBV3-1 (or the pseudogene TRBV3-2) and TRBJ2-2, with 8 nucleotides matching TRBD2. The CDR3 consists of 16 residues. V trimming: 3 bases; J trimming: 7 bases; junction bases outside the gene matches: 10. Germline V gives CDR1 LGHDT, CDR2 YNNKEL (reference sequence). CDR3: CASSQTREGMGGELFF. The DNA for the CDR3 is TGTGCCAGCAGCCAGACCCGGGAGGGTATGGGCGGGGAGCTGTTTTTT.

This sequence joins TRBV19 and TRBJ1-5; 7 nucleotides match TRBD1. There are 17 residues in the CDR3. J lost 1 base, V lost 3 bases, and 9 bases had no gene match. Per the germline V gene, CDR1 is LNHDA and CDR2 is SQIVND (reference sequence). The CDR3 nucleotides read TGTGCCAGTAGTATGTTACAGGGGATCAGAAGCAATCAGCCCCAGCATTTT. It encodes CASSMLQGIRSNQPQHF.

The chain uses TRBV6-5 and TRBJ1-4; TRBD1 matches 10 bases. Germline assignment: CDR1 MNHEY and CDR2 SVGAGI. V shed 4 bases, J shed 3 bases, and the junction held 2 bases outside the gene matches. This CDR3 contains 15 residues. DNA for the CDR3: TGTGCCAGCAGTTGGGACAGGGGACCTAATGAAAAACTGTTTTTT. This translates into CASSWDRGPNEKLFF.

V gene TRBV5-4 combines with J gene TRBJ1-2, with 8 bases that match TRBD1. The trim removed 0 bases at V and 8 bases at J, leaving 12 bases unmatched. In germline, CDR1 is SGHNT, CDR2 YYREEE (reference sequence). The CDR3 is made up of 16 amino acids. CDR3 nucleotides: TGTGCCAGCAGCTTGGGTCAGGGGGCGGATTTGAAAGGCTACACCTTC. Amino acids: CASSLGQGADLKGYTF.

The V and J genes are TRBV28 and TRBJ1-4, with D maybe TRBD1 (5 bases). CDR3 length: 15 residues. Trimming shortened V by 7 bases and J by 8 bases, and 20 bases separated the two germline ends. Germline CDR1 reads MDHEN; CDR2 reads SYDVKM. The DNA of the CDR3 is TGTGCCAGCAACCCTGGGGGGGACTCAGGGGAAAAACTGTTTTTT. Translation gives CASNPGGDSGEKLFF.

V usage is TRBV7-6 and J usage is TRBJ2-3; tentatively, D is TRBD2 (6 bases). The CDR3 runs to 20 residues. Germline CDR1 and CDR2: SGHVS and FNYEAQ. Trimming cost V 2 bases and J 2 bases, with 26 bases left between them. CDR3 coding DNA: TGTGCCAGCAGCTTACGAGCGGCGAGCGCGGGATTATTATTCACAGATACGCAGTATTTT. Amino acids: CASSLRAASAGLLFTDTQYF.

The V call is TRBV7-2, the J call TRBJ1-2; D is unresolved. V lost 1 base, J lost 7 bases, and 16 bases lay in between. In germline, CDR1 is SGHTA, CDR2 FQGNSA. This CDR3 spans 15 amino acids. CDR3 coding DNA: TGTGCCAGCAGCTTAGGGCCGGGGAGGACGATTGGCTACACCTTC. This gives the protein CASSLGPGRTIGYTF.

In this sample, this clone turned up once. V and J are TRBV28 and TRBJ2-5; D gene uncertain. From germline, CDR1 is MDHEN and CDR2 SYDVKM. This CDR3 comprises 12 residues. Between the trimmed V and J ends, which lost 4 bases and 7 bases, there was a span of 10 bases. The CDR3 is CASSYKPGTQYF. The CDR3 DNA follows: TGTGCCAGCAGTTATAAGCCAGGGACCCAGTACTTC. Looking up the rest from reference TRBV28 and TRBJ2-5 gives the full variable domain: DVKVTQSSRYLVKRTGEKVFLECVQDMDHENMFWYRQDPGLGLRLIYFSYDVKMKEKGDIPEGYSVSREKKERFSLILESASTNQTSMYLCASSYKPGTQYFGPGTRLLVL.

The V call is TRBV28, the J call TRBJ1-1; the match to TRBD1 covers 7 bases. This CDR3 is built from 16 residues. Germline CDR1 reads MDHEN; CDR2 reads SYDVKM. V lost 4 bases and J lost 0; bases outside the gene matches: 8. The DNA for the CDR3 is TGTGCCAGCAGTTCGACAGGGTTAAGTATGAACACTGAAGCTTTCTTT. It specifies CASSSTGLSMNTEAFF.

The V and J genes are TRBV3-1 (or the pseudogene TRBV3-2) and TRBJ2-3; 8 bases are shared with TRBD2. CDR1 LGHDT and CDR2 YNNKEL come from the germline V gene (reference sequence). The CDR3 contains 21 residues. Trimming took 4 bases from V and 3 from J; bases not matched to a gene: 24. The CDR3 spells CASSRYTLRAGDLRGTDTQYF. In DNA form, the CDR3 reads TGTGCCAGCAGCCGGTACACCCTCCGAGCGGGAGACTTAAGGGGTACAGATACGCAGTATTTT.

The chain links TRBV7-9 to TRBJ1-1; no clear D. The V gene lost 1 base and the J gene lost 1 base, with 7 bases spanning the gap. Germline V gives CDR1 SEHNR, CDR2 FQNEAQ (reference sequence). This CDR3 spans 14 amino acids. The CDR3 here is CASSLVPQNTEAFF. The CDR3 DNA sequence: TGTGCCAGCAGCTTAGTCCCCCAGAACACTGAAGCTTTCTTT.

V and J are TRBV29-1 and TRBJ2-1; D not certain. Trimming took off 5 bases at V and 8 bases at J, with 10 bases between the two ends. Looked up from germline, CDR1 is SQVTM and CDR2 is ANQGSEA. This CDR3 comprises 11 residues. This chain's CDR3 is CSVIVVDEQFF. As DNA, the CDR3 is TGCAGCGTTATAGTGGTTGATGAGCAGTTCTTC.

The rearrangement joins TRBV6-5 to TRBJ2-3, with D possibly being TRBD2 (5 bases). Per the germline V gene, CDR1 is MNHEY and CDR2 is SVGAGI. This CDR3 contains 14 residues. Trimming took off 8 bases at V and 6 bases at J, with 18 bases between the two ends. The CDR3 region has the DNA TGTGCCAGCTCGGGAACCCTTTCAAGGGATACGCAGTATTTT. Residues: CASSGTLSRDTQYF.

V is TRBV4-1 and J is TRBJ1-3, with 7 bases fitting TRBD1. Germline-derived CDR1 and CDR2 are MGHRA and YSYEKL. The CDR3 has 18 amino acids. With V trimmed by 4 bases and J by 7 bases, 19 bases remained unmatched. CDR3 amino acids: CASSRQGSVASGANTIYF. Written as DNA, the CDR3 is TGCGCCAGCAGCCGACAGGGATCGGTGGCTTCGGGTGCGAACACCATATATTTT.

The chain links TRBV4-1 to TRBJ2-7; possibly TRBD2 for D (7 bases). CDR1 and CDR2 (germline): MGHRA, YSYEKL. CDR3 size: 18 residues. V lost 3 bases and J 4 bases, leaving 25 bases between the germline ends. The CDR3 nucleotides read TGCGCCAGCAGCCACCCCCCCGTACGGGGGGCCTCAAGGTACGAGCAGTACTTC. It translates to CASSHPPVRGASRYEQYF.